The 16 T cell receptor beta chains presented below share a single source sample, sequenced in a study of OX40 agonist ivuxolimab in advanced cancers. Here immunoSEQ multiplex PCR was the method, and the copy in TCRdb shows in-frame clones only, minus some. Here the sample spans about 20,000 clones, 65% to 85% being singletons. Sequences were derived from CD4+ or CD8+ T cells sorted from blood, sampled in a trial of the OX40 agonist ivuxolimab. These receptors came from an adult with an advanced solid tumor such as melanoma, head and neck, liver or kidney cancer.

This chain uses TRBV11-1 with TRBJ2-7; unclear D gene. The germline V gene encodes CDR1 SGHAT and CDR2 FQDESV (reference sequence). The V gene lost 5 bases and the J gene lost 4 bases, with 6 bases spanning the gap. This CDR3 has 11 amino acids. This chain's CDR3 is CASSPNYEQYF. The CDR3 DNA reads TGTGCCAGCAGCCCAAATTACGAGCAGTACTTC.

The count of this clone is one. The CDR3 loop reads CASSLQGAGELFF. The CDR3 coding sequence is TGTGCCAGCAGCTTACAGGGTGCCGGGGAGCTGTTTTTT. The chain employs TRBV7-1 and TRBJ2-2; tentative D call: TRBD1 (6 bases). TRBV7-1 is an ORF, and what it does is uncertain. Trimming left V 4 bases short and J 6 bases short, with 9 bases between. The CDR3 has 13 residues.

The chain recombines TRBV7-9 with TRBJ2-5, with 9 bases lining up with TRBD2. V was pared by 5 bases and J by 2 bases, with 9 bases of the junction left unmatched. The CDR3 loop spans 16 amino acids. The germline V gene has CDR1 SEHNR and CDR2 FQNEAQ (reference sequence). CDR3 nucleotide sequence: TGTGCCAGCAGCGTGCGTAGCGGGGGAGCACAAGAGACCCAGTACTTC. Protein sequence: CASSVRSGGAQETQYF.

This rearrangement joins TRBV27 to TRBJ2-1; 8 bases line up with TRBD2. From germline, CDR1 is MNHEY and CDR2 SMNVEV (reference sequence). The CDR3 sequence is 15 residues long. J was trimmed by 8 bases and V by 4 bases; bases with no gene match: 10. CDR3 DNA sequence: TGTGCCAGCAGTTCTCCGGGGGGGGTGTCGGATGAGCAGTTCTTC. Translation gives CASSSPGGVSDEQFF.

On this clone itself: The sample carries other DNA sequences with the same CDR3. CDR3 sequence (DNA): TGTGCCAGCAGCCTTCCTACGGGGAGGATGAGCACAGATACGCAGTATTTT. Translated: CASSLPTGRMSTDTQYF. The chain has TRBV5-6 and TRBJ2-3, with TRBD2 as a possible D gene (6 bases). In germline, CDR1 is SGHDT, CDR2 YYEEEE. This CDR3 has 17 residues. V shed 4 bases and J shed 0 bases, with 18 bases lying between them.

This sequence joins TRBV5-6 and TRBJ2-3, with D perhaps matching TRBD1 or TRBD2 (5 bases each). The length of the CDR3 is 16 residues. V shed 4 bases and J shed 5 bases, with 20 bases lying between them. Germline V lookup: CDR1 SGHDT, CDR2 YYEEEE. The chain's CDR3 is CASSLAVSGPVDTQYF. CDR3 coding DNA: TGTGCCAGCAGCCTCGCGGTATCGGGGCCTGTAGATACGCAGTATTTT.

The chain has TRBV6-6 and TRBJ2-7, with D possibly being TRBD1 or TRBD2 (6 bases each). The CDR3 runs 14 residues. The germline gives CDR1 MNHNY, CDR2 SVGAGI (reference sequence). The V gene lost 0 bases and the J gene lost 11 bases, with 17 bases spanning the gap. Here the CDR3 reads CASSYSGQGRMKYF. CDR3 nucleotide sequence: TGTGCCAGCAGTTACTCAGGGCAGGGGAGGATGAAGTACTTC.

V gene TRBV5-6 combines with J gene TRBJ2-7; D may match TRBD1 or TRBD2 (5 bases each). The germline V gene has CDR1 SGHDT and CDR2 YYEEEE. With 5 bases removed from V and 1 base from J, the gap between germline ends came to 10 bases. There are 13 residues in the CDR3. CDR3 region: CASRARESYEQYF. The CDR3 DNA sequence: TGTGCCAGCAGGGCCAGGGAGTCCTACGAGCAGTACTTC.

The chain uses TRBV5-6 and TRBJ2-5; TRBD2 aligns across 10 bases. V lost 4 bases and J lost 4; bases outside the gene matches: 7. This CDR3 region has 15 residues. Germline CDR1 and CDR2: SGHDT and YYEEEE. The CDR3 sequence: CASSHGSGGAETQYF. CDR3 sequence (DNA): TGTGCCAGCAGCCATGGCAGCGGGGGGGCAGAGACCCAGTACTTC.

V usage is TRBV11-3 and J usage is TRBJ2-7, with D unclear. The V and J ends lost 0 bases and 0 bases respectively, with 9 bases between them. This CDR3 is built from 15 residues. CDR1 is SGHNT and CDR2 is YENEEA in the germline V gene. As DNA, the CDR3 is TGTGCCAGCAGCTTAGAGACTGGCGGCTCCTACGAGCAGTACTTC. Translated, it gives CASSLETGGSYEQYF.

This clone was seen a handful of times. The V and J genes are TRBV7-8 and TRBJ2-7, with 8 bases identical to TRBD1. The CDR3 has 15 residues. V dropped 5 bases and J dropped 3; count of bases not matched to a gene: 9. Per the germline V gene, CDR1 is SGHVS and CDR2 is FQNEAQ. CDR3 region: CASSAGGTGYYEQYF. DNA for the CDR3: TGTGCCAGCAGCGCAGGCGGGACAGGTTACTACGAGCAGTACTTC. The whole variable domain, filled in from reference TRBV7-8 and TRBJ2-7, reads GAGVSQSPRYKVAKRGQDVALRCDPISGHVSLFWYQQALGQGPEFLTYFQNEAQLDKSGLPSDRFFAERPEGSVSTLKIQRTQQEDSAVYLCASSAGGTGYYEQYFGPGTRLTVT.

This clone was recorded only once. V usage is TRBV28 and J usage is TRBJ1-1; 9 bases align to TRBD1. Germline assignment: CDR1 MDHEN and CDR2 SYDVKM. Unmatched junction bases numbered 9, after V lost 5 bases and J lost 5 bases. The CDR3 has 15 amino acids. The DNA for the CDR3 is TGTGCCAGCAGTCGGGACAGGGAGGTGCGGACTGAAGCTTTCTTT. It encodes CASSRDREVRTEAFF.

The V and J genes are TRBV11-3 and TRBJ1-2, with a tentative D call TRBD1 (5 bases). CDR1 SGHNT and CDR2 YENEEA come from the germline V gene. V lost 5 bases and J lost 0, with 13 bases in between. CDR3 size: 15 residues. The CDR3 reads CASSPWGGTNYGYTF. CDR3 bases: TGTGCCAGCAGCCCCTGGGGGGGGACTAACTATGGCTACACCTTC.

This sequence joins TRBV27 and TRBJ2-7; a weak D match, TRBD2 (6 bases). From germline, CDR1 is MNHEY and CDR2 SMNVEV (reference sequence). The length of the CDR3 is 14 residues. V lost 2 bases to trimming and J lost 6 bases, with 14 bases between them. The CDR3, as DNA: TGTGCCAGCAGTTTAACAGCTAGCGCGAGCGAGCAGTACTTC. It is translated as CASSLTASASEQYF.

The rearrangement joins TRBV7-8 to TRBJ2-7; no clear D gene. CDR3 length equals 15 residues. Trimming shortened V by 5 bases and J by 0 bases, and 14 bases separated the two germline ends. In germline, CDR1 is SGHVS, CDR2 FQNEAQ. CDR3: CASSPWTESSYEQYF. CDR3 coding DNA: TGTGCCAGCAGCCCCTGGACGGAGAGCTCCTACGAGCAGTACTTC.

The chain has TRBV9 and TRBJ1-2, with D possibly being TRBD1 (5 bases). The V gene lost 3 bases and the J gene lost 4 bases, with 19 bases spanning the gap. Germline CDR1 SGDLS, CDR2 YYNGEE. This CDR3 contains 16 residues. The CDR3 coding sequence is TGTGCCAGCAGCGCCCCCCGGGACGGAGATTCCTATGGCTACACCTTC. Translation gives CASSAPRDGDSYGYTF. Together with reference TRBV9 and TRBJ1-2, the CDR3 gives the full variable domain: DSGVTQTPKHLITATGQRVTLRCSPRSGDLSVYWYQQSLDQGLQFLIQYYNGEERAKGNILERFSAQQFPDLHSELNLSSLELGDSALYFCASSAPRDGDSYGYTFGSGTRLTVV.